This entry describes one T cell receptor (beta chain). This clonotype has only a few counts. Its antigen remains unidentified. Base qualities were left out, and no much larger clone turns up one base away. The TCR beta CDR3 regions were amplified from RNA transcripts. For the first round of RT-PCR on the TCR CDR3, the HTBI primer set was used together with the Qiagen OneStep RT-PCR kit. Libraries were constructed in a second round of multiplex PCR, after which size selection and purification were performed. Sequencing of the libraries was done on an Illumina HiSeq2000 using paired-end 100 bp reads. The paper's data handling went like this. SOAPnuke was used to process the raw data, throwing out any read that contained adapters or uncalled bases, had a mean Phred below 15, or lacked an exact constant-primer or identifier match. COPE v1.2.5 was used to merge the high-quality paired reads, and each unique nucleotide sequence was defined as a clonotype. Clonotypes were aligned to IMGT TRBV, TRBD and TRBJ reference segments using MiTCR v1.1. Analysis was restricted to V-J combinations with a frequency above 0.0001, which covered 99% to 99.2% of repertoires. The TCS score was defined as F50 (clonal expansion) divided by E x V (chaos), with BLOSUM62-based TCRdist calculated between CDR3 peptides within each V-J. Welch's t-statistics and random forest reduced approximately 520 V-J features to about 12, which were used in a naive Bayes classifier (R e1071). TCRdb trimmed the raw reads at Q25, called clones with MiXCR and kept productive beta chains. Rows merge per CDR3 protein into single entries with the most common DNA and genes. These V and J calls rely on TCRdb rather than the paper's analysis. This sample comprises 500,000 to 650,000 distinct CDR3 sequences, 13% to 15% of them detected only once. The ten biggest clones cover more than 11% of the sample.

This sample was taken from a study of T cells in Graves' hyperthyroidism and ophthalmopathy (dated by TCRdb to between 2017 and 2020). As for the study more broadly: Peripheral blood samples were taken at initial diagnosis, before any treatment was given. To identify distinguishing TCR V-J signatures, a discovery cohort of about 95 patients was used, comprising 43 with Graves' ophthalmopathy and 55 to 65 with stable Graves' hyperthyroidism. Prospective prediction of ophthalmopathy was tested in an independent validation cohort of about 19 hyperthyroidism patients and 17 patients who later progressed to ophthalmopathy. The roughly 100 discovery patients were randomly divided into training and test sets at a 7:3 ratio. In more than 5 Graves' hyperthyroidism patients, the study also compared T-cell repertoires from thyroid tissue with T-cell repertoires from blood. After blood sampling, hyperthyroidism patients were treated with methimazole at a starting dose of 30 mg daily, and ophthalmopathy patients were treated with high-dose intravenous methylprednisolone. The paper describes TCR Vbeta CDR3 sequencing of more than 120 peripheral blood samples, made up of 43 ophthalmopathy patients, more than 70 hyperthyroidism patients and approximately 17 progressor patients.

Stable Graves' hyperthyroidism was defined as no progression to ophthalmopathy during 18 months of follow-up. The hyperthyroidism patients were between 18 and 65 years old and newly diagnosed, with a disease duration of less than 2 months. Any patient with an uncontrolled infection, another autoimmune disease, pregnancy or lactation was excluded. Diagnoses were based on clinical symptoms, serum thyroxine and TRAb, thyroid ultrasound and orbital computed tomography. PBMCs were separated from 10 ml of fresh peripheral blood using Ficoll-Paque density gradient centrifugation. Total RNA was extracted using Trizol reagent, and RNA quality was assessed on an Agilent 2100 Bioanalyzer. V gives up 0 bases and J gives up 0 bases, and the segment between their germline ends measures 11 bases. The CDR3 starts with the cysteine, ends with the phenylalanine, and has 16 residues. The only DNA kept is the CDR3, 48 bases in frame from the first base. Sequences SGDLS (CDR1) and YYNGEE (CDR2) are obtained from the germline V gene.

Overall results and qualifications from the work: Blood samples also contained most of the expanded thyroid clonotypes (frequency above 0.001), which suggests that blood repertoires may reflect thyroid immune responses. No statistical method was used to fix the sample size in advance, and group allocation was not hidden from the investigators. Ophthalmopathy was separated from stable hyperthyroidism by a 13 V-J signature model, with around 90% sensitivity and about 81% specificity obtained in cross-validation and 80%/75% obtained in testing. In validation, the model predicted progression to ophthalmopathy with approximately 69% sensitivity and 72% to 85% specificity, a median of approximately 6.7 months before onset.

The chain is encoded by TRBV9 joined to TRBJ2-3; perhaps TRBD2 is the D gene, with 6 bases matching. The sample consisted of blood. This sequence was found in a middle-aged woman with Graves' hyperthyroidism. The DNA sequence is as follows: TGTGCCAGCAGCGTAGGAGGCGGGACTAGCACAGATACGCAGTATTTT. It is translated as CASSVGGGTSTDTQYF.